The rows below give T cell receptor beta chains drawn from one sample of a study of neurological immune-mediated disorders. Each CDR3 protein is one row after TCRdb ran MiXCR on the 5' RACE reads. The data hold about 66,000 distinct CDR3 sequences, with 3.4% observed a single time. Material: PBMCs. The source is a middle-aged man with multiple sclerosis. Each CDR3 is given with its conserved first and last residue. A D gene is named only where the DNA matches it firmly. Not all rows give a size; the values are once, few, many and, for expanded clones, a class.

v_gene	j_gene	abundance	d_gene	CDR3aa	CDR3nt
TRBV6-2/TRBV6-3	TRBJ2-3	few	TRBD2	CASSSRLAATQYF	TGTGCCAGCAGTTCCCGACTAGCGGCTACGCAGTATTTT
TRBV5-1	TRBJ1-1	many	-	CASSPGGTQNTEAFF	TGCGCCAGCAGCCCTGGTGGGACCCAGAACACTGAAGCTTTCTTT
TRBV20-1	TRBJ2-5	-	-	CSAGTPYGTQYF	TGCAGTGCTGGAACGCCGTACGGGACCCAGTACTTC
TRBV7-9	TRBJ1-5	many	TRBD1	CASTPGQGSNQPQHF	TGTGCCAGCACACCGGGACAGGGCAGCAATCAGCCCCAGCATTTT
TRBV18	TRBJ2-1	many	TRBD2	CASSLGLAGAYNEQFF	TGTGCCAGCTCGTTGGGACTAGCGGGAGCGTACAATGAGCAGTTCTTC
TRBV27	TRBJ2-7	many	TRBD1	CASRHRDRPTYEQYF	TGTGCCAGCAGGCACCGGGACAGGCCCACCTACGAGCAGTACTTC
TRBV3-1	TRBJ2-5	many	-	CASSPMGQVLYF	TGTGCCAGCAGCCCCATGGGACAAGTCCTGTACTTC
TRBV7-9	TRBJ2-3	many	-	CASSLTNLVTDTQYF	TGTGCCAGCAGCTTAACCAACCTCGTGACAGATACGCAGTATTTT
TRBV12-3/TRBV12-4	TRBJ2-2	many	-	CASSLGVGELFF	TGTGCCAGCAGTTTAGGCGTCGGGGAGCTGTTTTTT
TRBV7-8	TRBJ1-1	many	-	CASSLVPDTEAFF	TGTGCCAGCAGCTTAGTACCGGACACTGAAGCTTTCTTT
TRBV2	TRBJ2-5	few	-	CASSGRGETQYF	TGTGCCAGCAGTGGTCGAGGAGAGACCCAGTACTTC
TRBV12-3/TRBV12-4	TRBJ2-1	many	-	CASSLKGGTNEQFF	TGTGCCAGCAGTTTAAAGGGCGGGACGAATGAGCAGTTCTTC
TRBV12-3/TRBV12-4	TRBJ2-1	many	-	CASTPAGTLGGNEQFF	TGTGCCAGCACCCCTGCGGGGACACTGGGGGGCAATGAGCAGTTCTTC
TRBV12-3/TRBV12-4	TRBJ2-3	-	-	CASSSPGTSSGADTQYF	TGTGCCAGCAGTTCTCCCGGGACATCAAGCGGGGCAGATACGCAGTATTTT
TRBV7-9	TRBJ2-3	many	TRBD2	CASSRTSGASTDTQYF	TGTGCCAGCAGCCGGACTAGCGGGGCGAGCACAGATACGCAGTATTTT
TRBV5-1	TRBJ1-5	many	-	CASSQDSNQPQHF	TGCGCCAGCAGCCAGGACAGCAATCAGCCCCAGCATTTT
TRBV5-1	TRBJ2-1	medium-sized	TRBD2	CASSSGGRENEQFF	TGCGCCAGCAGCTCCGGCGGGAGGGAGAATGAGCAGTTCTTC
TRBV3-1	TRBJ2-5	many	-	CASSLAQGQETQYF	TGTGCCAGCAGCCTAGCTCAGGGGCAAGAGACCCAGTACTTC
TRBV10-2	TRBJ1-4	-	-	CASSDVVLNEKLFF	TGCGCCAGCAGTGATGTAGTCCTGAATGAAAAACTGTTTTTT
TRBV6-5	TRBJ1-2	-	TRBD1	CATNTGGTGYTF	TGTGCCACCAATACAGGGGGCACTGGCTACACCTTC
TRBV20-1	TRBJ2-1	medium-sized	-	CSASQGYNEQFF	TGCAGTGCTTCCCAGGGGTACAATGAGCAGTTCTTC
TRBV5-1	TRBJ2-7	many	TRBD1	CASLQIPGQGYEQYF	TGCGCCAGCCTCCAAATTCCGGGACAGGGCTACGAGCAGTACTTC
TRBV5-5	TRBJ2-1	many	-	CASSLTLSYNEQFF	TGTGCCAGCAGCTTAACCTTATCCTACAATGAGCAGTTCTTC
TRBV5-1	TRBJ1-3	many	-	CASSLVAGSGNTIYF	TGCGCCAGCAGCTTGGTGGCCGGCTCTGGAAACACCATATATTTT
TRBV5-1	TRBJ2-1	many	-	CASSRGVVTHEQFF	TGCGCCAGCAGCCGGGGCGTAGTGACCCATGAGCAGTTCTTC
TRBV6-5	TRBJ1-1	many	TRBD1	CASSYHQGAGEAFF	TGTGCCAGCAGTTACCATCAGGGGGCCGGTGAAGCTTTCTTT
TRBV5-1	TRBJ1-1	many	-	CASSFSTNTEAFF	TGCGCCAGCAGCTTTTCGACGAACACTGAAGCTTTCTTT
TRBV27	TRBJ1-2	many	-	CASSQMWGSNYGYTF	TGTGCCAGCAGTCAAATGTGGGGTTCTAACTATGGCTACACCTTC
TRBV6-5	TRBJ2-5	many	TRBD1	CASSKGQGRGETQYF	TGTGCCAGCAGTAAGGGACAGGGAAGGGGAGAGACCCAGTACTTC
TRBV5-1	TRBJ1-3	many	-	CASSSDLMKSGNTIYF	TGCGCCAGCAGCTCGGACCTAATGAAGTCTGGAAACACCATATATTTT
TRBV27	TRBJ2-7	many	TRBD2	CASTTKAGPGYEQYF	TGTGCCAGTACGACTAAAGCGGGGCCAGGGTACGAGCAGTACTTC
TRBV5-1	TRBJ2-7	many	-	CASSVTRASSYEQYF	TGCGCCAGCAGCGTCACTCGGGCGAGCTCCTACGAGCAGTACTTC
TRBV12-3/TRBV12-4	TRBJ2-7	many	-	CASSPASGVRQYF	TGTGCCAGCAGTCCGGCTTCAGGGGTGCGGCAGTACTTC
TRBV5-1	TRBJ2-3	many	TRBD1	CASSFIGTASTDTQYF	TGCGCCAGCAGCTTCATCGGGACAGCAAGCACAGATACGCAGTATTTT
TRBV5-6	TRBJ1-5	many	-	CASSLVSSNQPQHF	TGTGCCAGCAGCTTGGTTAGTTCCAATCAGCCCCAGCATTTT
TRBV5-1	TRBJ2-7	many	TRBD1	CASSLGQGEQYF	TGCGCCAGCAGCCTGGGACAGGGCGAGCAGTACTTC
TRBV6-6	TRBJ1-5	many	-	CASSRGVDQPQHF	TGTGCCAGCTCACGGGGAGTGGATCAGCCCCAGCATTTT
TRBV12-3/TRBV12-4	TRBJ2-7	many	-	CASSPSMGSYEQYF	TGTGCCAGCAGTCCCAGTATGGGCTCCTACGAGCAGTACTTC
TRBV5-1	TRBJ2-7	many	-	CASSPQGAYEQYF	TGCGCCAGCAGCCCACAGGGAGCCTACGAGCAGTACTTC
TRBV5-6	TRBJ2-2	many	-	CASSLMAVSGELFF	TGTGCCAGCAGTTTAATGGCCGTGAGCGGGGAGCTGTTTTTT
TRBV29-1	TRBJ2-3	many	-	CSVEGRHVSTDTQYF	TGCAGCGTTGAAGGGCGACACGTTAGCACAGATACGCAGTATTTT
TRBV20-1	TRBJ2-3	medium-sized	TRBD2	CSAPGTSRDTQYF	TGCAGTGCACCCGGGACTAGCAGAGATACGCAGTATTTT